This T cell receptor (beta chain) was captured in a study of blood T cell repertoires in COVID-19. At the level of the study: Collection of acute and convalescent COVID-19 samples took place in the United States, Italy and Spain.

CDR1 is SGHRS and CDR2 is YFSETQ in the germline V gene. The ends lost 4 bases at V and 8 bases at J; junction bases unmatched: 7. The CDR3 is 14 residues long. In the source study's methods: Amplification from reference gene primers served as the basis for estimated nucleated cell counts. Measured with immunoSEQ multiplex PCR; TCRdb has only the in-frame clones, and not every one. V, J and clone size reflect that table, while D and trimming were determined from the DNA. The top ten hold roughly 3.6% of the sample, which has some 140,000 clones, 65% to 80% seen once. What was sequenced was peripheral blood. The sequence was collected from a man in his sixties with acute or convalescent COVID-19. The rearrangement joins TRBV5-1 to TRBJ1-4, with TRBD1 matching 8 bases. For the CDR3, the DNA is TGCGCCAGCAGCCGGGGACAGGAGGGGGAAAAACTGTTTTTT. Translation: CASSRGQEGEKLFF.